Below are 14 T cell receptor beta chains sequenced from a single sample in a study of blood T cell repertoires in COVID-19. Using immunoSEQ multiplex PCR, the repertoire was profiled, and TCRdb retains in-frame clones only, with some absent. This table holds 270,000 or so clones, approximately 89% found once. Sequenced input: peripheral blood. The receptors originated from a man in his forties with active or convalescent COVID-19.

This clone showed up just once. This chain uses TRBV2 with TRBJ1-1; D is undetermined. Germline-derived CDR1 and CDR2 are SNHLY and FYNNEI. The CDR3 totals 13 residues. V was clipped by 10 bases and J by 0 bases, with 12 bases between them. CDR3 sequence (DNA): TGTGCCACCTCTTCCGGGGTGAACACTGAAGCTTTCTTT. It is translated as CATSSGVNTEAFF.

This clone was recorded once. This sequence joins TRBV28 and TRBJ1-5; D ambiguous. The CDR3 has 14 amino acids. Between the trimmed V and J ends, which lost 3 bases and 5 bases, there was a span of 11 bases. In germline, CDR1 is MDHEN, CDR2 SYDVKM. CDR3 amino acids: CASSLGRAYQPQHF. CDR3 sequence (DNA): TGTGCCAGCAGTTTGGGGAGGGCTTATCAGCCCCAGCATTTT.

The chain is built from TRBV7-2 and TRBJ2-5; 9 bases are shared with TRBD2. The junction had 5 bases not matched to a gene; V was cut back by 8 bases and J by 1 base. Germline values: CDR1 SGHTA, CDR2 FQGNSA. The CDR3 consists of 14 residues. Here the CDR3 DNA reads TGTGCCAGCCGCACGACTAGCGGCCAAGAGACCCAGTACTTC. As protein: CASRTTSGQETQYF.

The CDR3 DNA reads TGTGCCAGCAGCTTGGCCGGGACAGGGGTTAATGAAAAACTGTTTTTT. Its translation is CASSLAGTGVNEKLFF. This chain links TRBV5-6 with TRBJ1-4; 10 bases align to TRBD1. The germline gives CDR1 SGHDT, CDR2 YYEEEE. CDR3 length: 16 amino acids. With V trimmed by 0 bases and J by 4 bases, 3 bases remained unmatched. Full variable domain (missing parts from reference TRBV5-6 and TRBJ1-4): DAGVTQSPTHLIKTRGQQVTLRCSPKSGHDTVSWYQQALGQGPQFIFQYYEEEERQRGNFPDRFSGHQFPNYSSELNVNALLLGDSALYLCASSLAGTGVNEKLFFGSGTQLSVL.

The chain combines TRBV28 with TRBJ1-1, with D possibly matching TRBD1 (6 bases). The CDR3 loop spans 14 amino acids. The germline V and J ends were trimmed by 6 bases and 6 bases, with 17 bases remaining between them. Germline loops: CDR1 MDHEN, CDR2 SYDVKM. CDR3 sequence (DNA): TGTGCCAGCAGCCAGAACACAGGGTTCGCTGAAGCTTTCTTT. It translates to CASSQNTGFAEAFF.

J is TRBJ2-1 and V is TRBV6-1; D is unresolved. CDR1 and CDR2 from the germline V gene are MNHNS and SASEGT. The CDR3 spans 14 residues. The V gene lost 0 bases and the J gene lost 9 bases, with 12 bases spanning the gap. This CDR3 reads CASSEALRTPEQFF. CDR3 nucleotide sequence: TGTGCCAGCAGTGAAGCGCTGAGAACCCCTGAGCAGTTCTTC.

This chain joins TRBV6-1 and TRBJ1-4, with 9 bases matching TRBD1. V lost 4 bases to trimming and J lost 0 bases; unmatched junction nucleotides: 9. Per the germline V gene, CDR1 is MNHNS and CDR2 is SASEGT. This CDR3 is built from 18 residues. CDR3: CASSGHRGLSATNEKLFF. Here the CDR3 DNA reads TGTGCCAGCAGTGGACACAGGGGGCTTTCCGCAACTAATGAAAAACTGTTTTTT.

This sequence joins TRBV6-5 and TRBJ1-2; TRBD1 agrees at 7 bases. CDR1 and CDR2 from the germline V gene are MNHEY and SVGAGI. The CDR3 runs 11 residues. The ends lost 10 bases at V and 7 bases at J; junction bases unmatched: 6. As DNA, the CDR3 is TGTGCCACCTCCGGGACAGTTGGCTACACCTTC. Translation: CATSGTVGYTF.

The chain couples TRBV10-3 to TRBJ1-2; D is possibly TRBD1 (5 bases). Germline CDR1 reads ENHRY; CDR2 reads SYGVKD. The V end was cut by 3 bases, the J end by 0 bases, with 23 bases between. The CDR3 runs to 19 residues. The DNA of the CDR3 is TGTGCCATCAGTGACTCCTATGGACATGTCCGCCGACCTAACTATGGCTACACCTTC. This gives the protein CAISDSYGHVRRPNYGYTF.

The chain employs TRBV2 and TRBJ2-1; 13 nucleotides align to TRBD2. Looked up from germline, CDR1 is SNHLY and CDR2 is FYNNEI. V lost 11 bases and J lost 8; bases outside the gene matches: 15. The length of the CDR3 is 16 residues. DNA of the CDR3: TGTGCCTCAACCGGACTAGCGGGAGAACCGAGGGATGAGCAGTTCTTC. As protein: CASTGLAGEPRDEQFF.

This clone occurred once. This rearrangement joins TRBV4-2 to TRBJ1-1; D is unresolved. Germline-derived CDR1 and CDR2 are LGHNA and YNFKEQ. The CDR3 is made up of 13 amino acids. The V end was cut by 1 base, the J end by 4 bases, with 7 bases between. Here the CDR3 DNA reads TGTGCCAGCAGCCAAGGTTGGAGCACTGAAGCTTTCTTT. As protein: CASSQGWSTEAFF.

V gene TRBV7-6 combines with J gene TRBJ2-6; tentative D call: TRBD1 (6 bases). V was shortened by 5 bases and J by 2 bases, with 10 bases between the two germline ends. Germline-derived CDR1 and CDR2 are SGHVS and FNYEAQ. The CDR3 sequence is 15 residues long. CDR3 DNA sequence: TGTGCCAGCAGCCCAGGGGTAACTGGGGCCAACGTCCTGACTTTC. It translates to CASSPGVTGANVLTF.

The gene calls are TRBV28 and TRBJ1-1; no definite D call. Germline V CDR1 and CDR2: MDHEN, SYDVKM. The CDR3 totals 13 residues. V lost 6 bases and J lost 1, with 9 bases in between. CDR3 nucleotide sequence: TGTGCCAGCAGGCCACAGTGGAACACTGAAGCTTTCTTT. Its protein product is CASRPQWNTEAFF.

The count of this clone is one. The chain recombines TRBV27 with TRBJ2-1, with D possibly matching TRBD1 (6 bases). Looked up from germline, CDR1 is MNHEY and CDR2 is SMNVEV (reference sequence). The CDR3 is 13 amino acids. The V and J ends lost 3 bases and 7 bases respectively, with 10 bases between them. CDR3: CASSFAGANEQFF. In DNA, the CDR3 is TGTGCCAGCAGTTTTGCAGGGGCAAATGAGCAGTTCTTC.